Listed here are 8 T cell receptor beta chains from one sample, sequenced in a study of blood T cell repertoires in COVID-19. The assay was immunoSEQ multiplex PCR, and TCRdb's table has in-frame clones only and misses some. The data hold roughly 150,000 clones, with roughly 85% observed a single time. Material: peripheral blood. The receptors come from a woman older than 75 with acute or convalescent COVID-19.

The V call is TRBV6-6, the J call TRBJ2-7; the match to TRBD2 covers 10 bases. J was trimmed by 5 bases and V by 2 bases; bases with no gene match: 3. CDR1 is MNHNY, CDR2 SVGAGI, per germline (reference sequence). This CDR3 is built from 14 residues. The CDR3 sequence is CASSYAGTSDEQYF. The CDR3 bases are TGTGCCAGCAGTTACGCCGGGACTAGCGACGAGCAGTACTTC.

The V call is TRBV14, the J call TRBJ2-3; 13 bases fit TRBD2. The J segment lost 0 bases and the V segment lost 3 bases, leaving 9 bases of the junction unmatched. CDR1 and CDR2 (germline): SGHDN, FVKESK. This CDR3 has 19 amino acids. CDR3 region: CASSQLTSGRSTSTDTQYF. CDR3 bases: TGTGCCAGCAGCCAGCTGACTAGCGGGAGGTCTACTAGCACAGATACGCAGTATTTT.

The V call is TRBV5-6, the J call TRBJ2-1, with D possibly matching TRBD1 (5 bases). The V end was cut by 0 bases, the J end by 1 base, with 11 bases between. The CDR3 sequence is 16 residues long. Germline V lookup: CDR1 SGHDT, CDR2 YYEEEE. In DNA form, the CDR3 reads TGTGCCAGCAGCTTGGTCACCAGGGTTTCCTACAATGAGCAGTTCTTC. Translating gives CASSLVTRVSYNEQFF.

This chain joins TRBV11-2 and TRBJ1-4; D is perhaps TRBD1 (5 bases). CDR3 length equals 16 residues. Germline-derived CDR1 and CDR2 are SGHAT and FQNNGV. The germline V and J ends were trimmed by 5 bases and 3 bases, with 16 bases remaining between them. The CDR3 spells CASSPGGSRANEKLFF. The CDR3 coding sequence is TGTGCCAGCAGCCCGGGGGGTAGTAGGGCTAATGAAAAACTGTTTTTT.

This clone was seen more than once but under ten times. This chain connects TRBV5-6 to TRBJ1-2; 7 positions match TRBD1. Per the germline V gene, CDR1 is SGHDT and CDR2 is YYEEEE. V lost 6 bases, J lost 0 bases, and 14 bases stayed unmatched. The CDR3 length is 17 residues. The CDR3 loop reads CASNSWSRGDTNYGYTF. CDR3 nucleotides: TGTGCCAGCAACTCCTGGAGCAGGGGGGATACTAACTATGGCTACACCTTC.

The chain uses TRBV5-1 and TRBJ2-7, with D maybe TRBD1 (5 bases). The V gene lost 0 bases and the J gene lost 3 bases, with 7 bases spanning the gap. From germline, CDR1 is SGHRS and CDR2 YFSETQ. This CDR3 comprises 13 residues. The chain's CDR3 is CASSLGQLYEQYF. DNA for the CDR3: TGCGCCAGCAGCTTGGGACAGCTCTACGAGCAGTACTTC.

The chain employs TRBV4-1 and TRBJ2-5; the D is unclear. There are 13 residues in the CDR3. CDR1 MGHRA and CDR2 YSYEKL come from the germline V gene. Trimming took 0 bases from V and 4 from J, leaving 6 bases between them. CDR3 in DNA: TGCGCCAGCAGCCAAGACCCAGGAGAGACCCAGTACTTC. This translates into CASSQDPGETQYF.

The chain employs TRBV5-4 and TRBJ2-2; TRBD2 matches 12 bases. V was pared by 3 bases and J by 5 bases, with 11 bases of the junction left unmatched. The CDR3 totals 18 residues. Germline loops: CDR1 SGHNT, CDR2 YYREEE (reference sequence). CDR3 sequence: CASSSGRQGTSGTGELFF. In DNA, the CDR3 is TGTGCCAGCAGCTCCGGACGCCAAGGGACTAGCGGGACCGGGGAGCTGTTTTTT. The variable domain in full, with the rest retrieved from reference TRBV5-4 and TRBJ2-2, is ETGVTQSPTHLIKTRGQQVTLRCSSQSGHNTVSWYQQALGQGPQFIFQYYREEENGRGNFPPRFSGLQFPNYSSELNVNALELDDSALYLCASSSGRQGTSGTGELFFGEGSRLTVL.